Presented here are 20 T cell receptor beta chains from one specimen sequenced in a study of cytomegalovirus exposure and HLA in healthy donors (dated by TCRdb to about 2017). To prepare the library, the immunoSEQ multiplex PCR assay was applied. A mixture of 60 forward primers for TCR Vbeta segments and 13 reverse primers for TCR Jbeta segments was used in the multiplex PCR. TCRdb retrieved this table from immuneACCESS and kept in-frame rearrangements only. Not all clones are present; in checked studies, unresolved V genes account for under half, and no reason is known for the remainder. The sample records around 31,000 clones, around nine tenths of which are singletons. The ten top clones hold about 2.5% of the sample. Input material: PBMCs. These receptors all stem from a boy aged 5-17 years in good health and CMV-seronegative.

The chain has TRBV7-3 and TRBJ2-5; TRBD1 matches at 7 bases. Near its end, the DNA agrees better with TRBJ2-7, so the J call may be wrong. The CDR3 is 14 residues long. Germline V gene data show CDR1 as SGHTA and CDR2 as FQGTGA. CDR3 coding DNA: TGTGCCAGCAGCCAAACGGGACAGCTATACGAGCAGTACTTC. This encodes CASSQTGQLYEQYF.

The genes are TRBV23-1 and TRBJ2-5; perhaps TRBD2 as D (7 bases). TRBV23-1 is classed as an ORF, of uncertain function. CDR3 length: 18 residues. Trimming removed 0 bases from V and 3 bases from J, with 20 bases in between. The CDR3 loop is CASSQSEGGRNVEETQYF. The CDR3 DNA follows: TGCGCCAGCAGTCAATCGGAGGGGGGGAGAAACGTAGAAGAGACCCAGTACTTC.

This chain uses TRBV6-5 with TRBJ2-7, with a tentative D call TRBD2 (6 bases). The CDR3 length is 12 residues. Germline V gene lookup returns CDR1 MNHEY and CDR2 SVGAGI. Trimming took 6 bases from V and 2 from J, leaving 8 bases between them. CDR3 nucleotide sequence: TGTGCCAGCAGGGGGGGAGCCTACGAGCAGTACTTC. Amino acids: CASRGGAYEQYF.

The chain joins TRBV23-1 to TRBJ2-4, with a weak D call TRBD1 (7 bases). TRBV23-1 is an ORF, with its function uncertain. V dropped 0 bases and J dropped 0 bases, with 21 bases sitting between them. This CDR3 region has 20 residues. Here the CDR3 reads CASSQSRDSFTPIAKNIQYF. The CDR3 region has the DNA TGCGCCAGCAGTCAATCGCGGGACAGTTTCACCCCCATAGCCAAAAACATTCAGTACTTC.

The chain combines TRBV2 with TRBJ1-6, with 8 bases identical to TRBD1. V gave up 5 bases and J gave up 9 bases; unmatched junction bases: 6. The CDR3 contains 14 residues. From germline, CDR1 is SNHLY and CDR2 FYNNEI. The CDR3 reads CASSRDRTGSPLHF. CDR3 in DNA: TGTGCCAGCAGTCGGGACAGGACTGGTTCACCCCTCCACTTT.

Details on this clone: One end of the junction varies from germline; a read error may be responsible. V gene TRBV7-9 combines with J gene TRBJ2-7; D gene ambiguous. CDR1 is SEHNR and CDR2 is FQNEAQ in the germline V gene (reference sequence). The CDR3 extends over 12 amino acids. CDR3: CSSSYYLVEQYF. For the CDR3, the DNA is TGTTCCAGCAGCTACTATCTGGTCGAGCAGTACTTC.

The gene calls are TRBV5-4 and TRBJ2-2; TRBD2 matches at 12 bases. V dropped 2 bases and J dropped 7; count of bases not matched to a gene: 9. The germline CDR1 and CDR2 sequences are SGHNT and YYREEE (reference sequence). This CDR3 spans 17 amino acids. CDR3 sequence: CASSFFPSGGAGGELFF. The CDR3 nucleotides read TGTGCCAGCAGCTTTTTTCCTAGCGGGGGGGCCGGCGGGGAGCTGTTTTTT. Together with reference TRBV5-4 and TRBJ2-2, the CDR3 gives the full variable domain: ETGVTQSPTHLIKTRGQQVTLRCSSQSGHNTVSWYQQALGQGPQFIFQYYREEENGRGNFPPRFSGLQFPNYSSELNVNALELDDSALYLCASSFFPSGGAGGELFFGEGSRLTVL.

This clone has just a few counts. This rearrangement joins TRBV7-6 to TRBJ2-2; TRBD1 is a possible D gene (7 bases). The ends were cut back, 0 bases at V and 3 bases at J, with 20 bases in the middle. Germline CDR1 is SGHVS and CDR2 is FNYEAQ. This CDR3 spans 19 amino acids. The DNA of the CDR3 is TGTGCCAGCAGCTTAGCGCTAATCAGGGGGGTTCTAGACACCGGGGAGCTGTTTTTT. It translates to CASSLALIRGVLDTGELFF.

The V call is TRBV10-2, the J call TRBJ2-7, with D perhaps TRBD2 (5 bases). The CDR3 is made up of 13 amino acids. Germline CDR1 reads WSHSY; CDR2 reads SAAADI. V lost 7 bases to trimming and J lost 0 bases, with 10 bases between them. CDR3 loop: CASKLGVSYEQYF. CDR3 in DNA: TGCGCCAGCAAACTCGGGGTCTCCTACGAGCAGTACTTC.

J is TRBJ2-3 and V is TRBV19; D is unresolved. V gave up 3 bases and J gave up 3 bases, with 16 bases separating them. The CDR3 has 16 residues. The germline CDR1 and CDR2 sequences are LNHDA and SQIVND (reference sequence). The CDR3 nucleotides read TGTGCCAGTAGTATCCCCCCAGGCCGTGGGACAGATACGCAGTATTTT. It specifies CASSIPPGRGTDTQYF.

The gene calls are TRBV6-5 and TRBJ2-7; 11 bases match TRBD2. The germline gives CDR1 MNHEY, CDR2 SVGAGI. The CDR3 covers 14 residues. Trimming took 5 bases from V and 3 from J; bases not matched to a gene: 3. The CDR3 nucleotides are TGTGCCAGCAGTGAACTAGCGGGGGACTACGAGCAGTACTTC. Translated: CASSELAGDYEQYF.

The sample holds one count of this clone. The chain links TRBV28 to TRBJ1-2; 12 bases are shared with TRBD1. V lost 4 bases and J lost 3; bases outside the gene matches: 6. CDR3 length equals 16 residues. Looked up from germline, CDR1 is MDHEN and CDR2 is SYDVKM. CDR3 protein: CASSSGQGASYYGYTF. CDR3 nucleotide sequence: TGTGCCAGCAGTTCGGGACAGGGGGCGAGCTACTATGGCTACACCTTC.

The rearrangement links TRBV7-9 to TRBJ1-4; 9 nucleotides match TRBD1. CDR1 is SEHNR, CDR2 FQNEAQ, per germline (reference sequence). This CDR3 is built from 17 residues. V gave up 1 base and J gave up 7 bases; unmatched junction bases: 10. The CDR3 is CASSLGPGQGSFEKLFF. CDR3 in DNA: TGTGCCAGCAGCTTAGGGCCGGGACAGGGATCGTTTGAAAAACTGTTTTTT.

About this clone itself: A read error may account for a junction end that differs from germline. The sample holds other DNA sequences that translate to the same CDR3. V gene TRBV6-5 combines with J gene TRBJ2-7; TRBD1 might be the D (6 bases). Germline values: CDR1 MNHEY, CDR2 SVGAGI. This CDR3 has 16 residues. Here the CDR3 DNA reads TGTGCCAGCAGTTACAGTAGACAGGACCTTGGCTACGAACAGTACTTC. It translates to CASSYSRQDLGYEQYF.

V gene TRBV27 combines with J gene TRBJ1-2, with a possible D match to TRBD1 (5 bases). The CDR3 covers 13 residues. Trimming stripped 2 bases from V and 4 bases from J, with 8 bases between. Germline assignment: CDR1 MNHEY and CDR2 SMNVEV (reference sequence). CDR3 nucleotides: TGTGCCAGCAGTTTAGGGGGAGGCTATGGCTACACCTTC. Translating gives CASSLGGGYGYTF.

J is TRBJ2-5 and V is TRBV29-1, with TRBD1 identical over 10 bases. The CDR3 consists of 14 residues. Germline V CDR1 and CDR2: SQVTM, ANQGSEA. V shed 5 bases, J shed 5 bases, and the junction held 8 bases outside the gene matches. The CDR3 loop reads CSVRQGAKGETQYF. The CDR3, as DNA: TGCAGCGTTAGACAGGGGGCGAAGGGGGAGACCCAGTACTTC. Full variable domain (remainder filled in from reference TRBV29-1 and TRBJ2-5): SAVISQKPSRDICQRGTSLTIQCQVDSQVTMMFWYRQQPGQSLTLIATANQGSEATYESGFVIDKFPISRPNLTFSTLTVSNMSPEDSSIYLCSVRQGAKGETQYFGPGTRLLVL.

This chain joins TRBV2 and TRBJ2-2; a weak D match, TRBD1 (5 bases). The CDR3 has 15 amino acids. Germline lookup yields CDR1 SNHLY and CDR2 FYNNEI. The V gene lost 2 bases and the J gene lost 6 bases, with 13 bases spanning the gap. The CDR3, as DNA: TGTGCCAGCAGTGAATTGGCCGACAGATCCGGGGAGCTGTTTTTT. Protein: CASSELADRSGELFF.

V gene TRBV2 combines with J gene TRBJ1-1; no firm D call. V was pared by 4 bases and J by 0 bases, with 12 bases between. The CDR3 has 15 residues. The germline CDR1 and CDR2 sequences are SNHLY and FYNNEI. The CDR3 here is CASSGPGSVNTEAFF. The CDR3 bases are TGTGCCAGCAGTGGCCCAGGCTCCGTGAACACTGAAGCTTTCTTT.

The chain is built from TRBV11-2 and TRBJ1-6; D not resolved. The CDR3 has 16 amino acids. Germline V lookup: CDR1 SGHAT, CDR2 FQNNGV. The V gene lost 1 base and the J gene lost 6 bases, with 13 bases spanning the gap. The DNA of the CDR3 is TGTGCCAGCAGCTTAGCGGACTCAGTATTTAATTCACCCCTCCACTTT. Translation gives CASSLADSVFNSPLHF. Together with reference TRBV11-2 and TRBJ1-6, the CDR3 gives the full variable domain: EAGVAQSPRYKIIEKRQSVAFWCNPISGHATLYWYQQILGQGPKLLIQFQNNGVVDDSQLPKDRFSAERLKGVDSTLKIQPAKLEDSAVYLCASSLADSVFNSPLHFGNGTRLTVT.

Written as DNA, the CDR3 is TGTGCCAGCAGTTACTCTCCCGGTATTAGCACAGATACGCAGTATTTT. Amino acids: CASSYSPGISTDTQYF. This sequence joins TRBV6-6 and TRBJ2-3; D remains ambiguous. Germline CDR1 MNHNY, CDR2 SVGAGI (reference sequence). V was pared by 0 bases and J by 0 bases, with 10 bases between. The CDR3 sequence is 16 residues long.